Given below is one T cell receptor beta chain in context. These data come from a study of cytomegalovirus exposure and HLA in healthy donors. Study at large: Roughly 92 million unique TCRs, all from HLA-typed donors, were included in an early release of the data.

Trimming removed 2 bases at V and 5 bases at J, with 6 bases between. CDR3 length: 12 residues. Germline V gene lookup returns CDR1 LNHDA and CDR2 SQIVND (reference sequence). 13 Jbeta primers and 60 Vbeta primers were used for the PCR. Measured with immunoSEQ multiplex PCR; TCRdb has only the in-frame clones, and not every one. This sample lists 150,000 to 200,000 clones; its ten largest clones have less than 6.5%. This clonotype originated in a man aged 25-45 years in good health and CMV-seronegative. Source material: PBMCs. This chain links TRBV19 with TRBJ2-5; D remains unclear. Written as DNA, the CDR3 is TGTGCCAGTAGTATACCCTCGGAGACCCAGTACTTC. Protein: CASSIPSETQYF.